The following is a T cell receptor (beta chain) sequence with its context. No cognate antigen has been identified for it. No much larger clone is present one base from it, and per-base qualities are unavailable. The source of the sample is a study of cytomegalovirus exposure and HLA in healthy donors (dated by TCRdb to 2017 to 2019). For the wider study: In an earlier analysis of some 550 of the donors, 276 Gb of sequence data and just under 120 million unique TCR beta sequences from roughly 190 million T cells were reported. About 310 gigabases of sequencing data and tens of millions of unique TCR sequences were included in an early release covering 550 to 800 HLA-typed donors. Of the 350 to 450 genotyped donors, over 70% fell in the genetic ancestry cluster associated with self-reported Caucasian donors. The study aimed to test whether signatures of past pathogen exposure could be identified by cataloging public T cell receptors. The study used immunosequencing to profile the T cell repertoires of more than 650 subjects and linked those repertoires to cytomegalovirus serostatus. A separate validation cohort of over 95 different subjects was used in addition to the 666-subject first cohort. To predict cytomegalovirus infection status, the study brought together high-throughput TCR immunosequencing, statistical association of individual TCRs with disease status, and machine learning. To study patterns of TCR occurrence, a later analysis re-analyzed previously published TCR beta repertoires from 550 to 800 donors and added high-resolution HLA genotyping. Rather than drawing on any new phenotypic data, the later analysis identified candidate immune exposures from TCR beta sequences and the way those sequences occurred across donors. An earlier analysis of about 620 of the donors applied high-throughput TCR beta sequencing to assess whether each TCR beta V gene segment acted as functional or pseudogenic. Donor age, sex, ethnicity and CMV serostatus were compiled alongside the repertoire data. In a later genetic analysis, genome-wide SNP genotypes for about three fifths of the 666 donors were used, and that subset was treated as a discovery cohort. Every discovery cohort repertoire had been produced on one sequencing platform. Class I and class II HLA loci were covered by the typing at four-digit resolution. Typing coverage varied by locus: roughly 629-640 donors for A, B, C, DRB1 and DQB1; more than 500 for DQA1; about 570 for DPA1; approximately 470 for DPB1. About five DR-DQ haplotypes were handled as single units for association and clustering, since linkage in the cohort was strong. Among some 410 genotyped donors of the cohort, an average of around 240,000 unique TCR beta nucleotide sequences were sequenced per donor, about a sixth of them non-productive. Summary of the overall study and its limitations: While some public TCRs were present in many individuals, most TCR sequences turned up only very rarely across donors. The authors suggested that the approach could potentially be generalized to other disease states and immunological phenotypes. V-gene and J-gene trimming of TCR beta chains was associated with a missense DCLRE1C variant in a later genetic analysis, and the association was replicated in an independent cohort. Because counts were too low, about 18 rarely observed V segments, including chromosome 9 orphons, were excluded from the earlier analysis of about 500 of the donors. Because some donors lacked HLA typing at each locus, the association tests relied only on the typed subset. According to a later analysis, parvovirus B19, influenza, CMV and Epstein-Barr virus appeared linked to several top co-occurrence clusters. A later analysis associated about 17,000 TCR beta sequences with specific HLA alleles at a false discovery rate of 0.05. Cytomegalovirus status was reported to be diagnosed by the classifier with high specificity and sensitivity in both the original and validation cohorts. A few of the identified cytomegalovirus-associated TCR beta chains were confirmed in vitro to be specific for cytomegalovirus antigens. In a later analysis, HLA-associated TCR beta chains showed more clonal expansion and lower generation probabilities than non-associated chains that were equally common. Immune exposure information for the cohort was limited to CMV serostatus. A later analysis found that most CMV-associated TCR beta chains appeared HLA-restricted, with HLA associations seemingly driven largely by CMV exposure. A further reported finding was that TCR beta sequences accurately predicted the HLA-A and HLA-B alleles for most subjects in the first cohort. In this cohort, only TCR beta chains were sequenced, and detectable features were limited by the absence of alpha or paired-chain data. When HLA alleles, especially DR and DQ, strongly co-occurred, TCR associations were difficult to assign to individual alleles. The study listed 150 to 200 TCR beta chains as associated with cytomegalovirus. Broadly in line with IMGT annotations, most TCR beta V segments showed up in productive rearrangements about 87% or about 30% of the time in an earlier analysis of around 600 of the donors. Correlated functional status among segregating V segments might reflect linkage disequilibrium, but an unknown experimental factor could not be ruled out. In a later genetic analysis, fewer N-insertions in productive TCRs were reported among donors in an Asian-associated ancestry cluster than the 666-donor mean. Sequencing depth was assumed to be roughly uniform across donors in the presence/absence analyses, though that assumption may not hold. Some IMGT-functional V segments, including TRBV6-2 and TRBV6-3, could not be distinguished by the 87-base-pair reads and were therefore excluded. In a later analysis, the rate of TCR association differed among HLA loci, with DRB1 alleles having the most associated TCRs and HLA-C alleles having the fewest. A cluster of highly shared sequence variants was judged likely to represent a technical artifact of the sequencing pipeline.

The CDR3, cysteine through phenylalanine, is 14 amino acids long. The DNA shown is the 42-base CDR3, in frame from base 1. Via the germline V gene, CDR1 is MNHNS and CDR2 SASEGT. Trimming takes 7 bases off V and 2 bases off J; junction bases not matched to a gene: 7. The cohort comprised around 690 healthy bone marrow donors. At the time of sampling, every cohort member was nominally healthy, though immune exposures that went unrecorded were likely present. The donor was CMV seronegative and belonged to the group of around 400 seronegative cohort members. A peripheral blood sample was provided by each donor, and peripheral blood mononuclear cells were used for TCR beta sequencing. The Qiagen DNeasy Blood Extraction Kit was used to extract genomic DNA from the blood cell samples. The library was generated by the immunoSEQ multiplex PCR assay. The multiplex PCR relied on a mix of 60 forward primers for TCR Vbeta segments and 13 reverse primers for TCR Jbeta segments. A multiplex PCR assay on genomic DNA amplified the CDR3 region of rearranged TCR beta genes. On the Illumina HiSeq System, the amplified TCR beta libraries were sequenced as 87-base-pair reads. The authors' pipeline ran thus. Across the 600 to 700 repertoires, a later analysis counted about 81 million unique TCR beta chains, some 11 million of which were shared by at least two donors. A nearest-neighbor algorithm error-corrected the raw reads and collapsed the reads into unique sequences, merging closely related sequences to remove PCR and sequencing errors. V, D and J gene segments were assigned by aligning CDR3 sequences to IMGT reference sequences. For a sequence to be retained, a match of at least six nucleotides to both a V gene segment and a J gene segment was required. A rearrangement was called productive if the CDR3 had no stop codons and remained in frame with V and J, and every other rearrangement was called non-productive. CDR3 was defined by IMGT convention, running from the second conserved V-encoded cysteine to the conserved J-encoded phenylalanine. The earlier analysis of about 610 of the donors excluded any sequence lacking an unambiguous match to a single V gene segment. An earlier analysis of approximately 590 of the donors called V segments functional above 56.7% productive rearrangements and segregating when the between-donor standard deviation exceeded 5%. A statistical classification framework was developed to diagnose cytomegalovirus status using the catalog of TCR beta chain sequences. In a later analysis, TCR nucleotide sequences were compared against IMGT/GENE-DB human TR gene sequences so that V and J genes could be assigned. The TCRdist pipeline was used in a later analysis to assign CDR3 sequences and most-parsimonious VDJ recombination scenarios. In a later analysis, each TCR beta chain was defined by its CDR3 amino acid sequence together with its V-gene family, and reads without a unique V-gene family were excluded. As a way to deal with suspected cross-contamination and a sequencing artifact, a later analysis dropped approximately 590 nucleotide sequences that were highly shared and had low generation probability. In a later analysis, a clonal expansion index for each public chain was calculated from normalized within-repertoire ranks of inferred template counts. A later analysis computed generation probabilities with a VDJ recombination model fitted to out-of-frame rearrangements, and checked the results against IGoR. In a later analysis, TCR-TCR, TCR-HLA and TCR-CMV co-occurrence was scored with hypergeometric tests, and a repertoire-size bias correction was applied to TCR pairs. In a later analysis, false discovery rates were estimated by permuting HLA or CMV assignments 20 times. In a later analysis, co-occurring TCRs were grouped using DBSCAN, with TCRdist sequence similarity added in when clustering inside HLA-allele-positive subsets. For co-occurrence clustering, repertoires with fewer than 30,000 or more than 120,000 public chains were excluded, along with about five repertoires with anomalous nucleotide sharing. TCRdb holds this immuneACCESS table with in-frame rearrangements only. Some clones are missing; in checked studies, unresolved V genes explain under half, and the rest has no known cause. The DNA was the basis for D and trimming; V, J and clone size are from that table. The sample table contains over 90,000 clones; only one count was recorded for 55% to 75% of them. In total, the top ten clones hold 3.2% of the sample.

The chain was built from TRBV6-1 and TRBJ2-7, and 8 bases in between align with TRBD2. The sample was PBMCs. The receptor's source is a man aged 55 to 70 in good health and CMV-seronegative. In nucleotides, the sequence is TGTGCCAGCACCCCGGGAGGGGAGGCCTACGAGCAGTACTTC. It encodes CASTPGGEAYEQYF.